The 13 T cell receptor beta chains listed next were all sequenced from one sample in a study of T cells in localized non-small cell lung cancer. This table comes from immunoSEQ multiplex PCR, and its TCRdb copy is limited to in-frame clones, with some not included. The sample has 13,000 or so clones; about four fifths are singletons. Source: peripheral blood, taken before any cancer treatment. Source of these receptors: a male donor aged 60 or over with stage I squamous cell lung carcinoma.

This rearrangement joins TRBV19 to TRBJ2-7; unclear D gene. This CDR3 region has 12 residues. V was trimmed by 1 base and J by 6 bases, leaving 7 bases between them. Germline V gene lookup returns CDR1 LNHDA and CDR2 SQIVND (reference sequence). CDR3 in amino acids: CASSIVFGEQYF. The CDR3 bases are TGTGCCAGTAGTATAGTCTTTGGCGAGCAGTACTTC.

This chain joins TRBV5-4 and TRBJ1-3, with D unclear. CDR3 length: 14 amino acids. V dropped 2 bases and J dropped 0 bases, with 6 bases sitting between them. Germline V gene lookup returns CDR1 SGHNT and CDR2 YYREEE (reference sequence). CDR3 sequence reads: CASSFNPSGNTIYF. The CDR3 bases are TGTGCCAGCAGCTTTAACCCCTCTGGAAACACCATATATTTT. The full variable domain, in which reference TRBV5-4 and TRBJ1-3 provide the parts outside the CDR3, is ETGVTQSPTHLIKTRGQQVTLRCSSQSGHNTVSWYQQALGQGPQFIFQYYREEENGRGNFPPRFSGLQFPNYSSELNVNALELDDSALYLCASSFNPSGNTIYFGEGSWLTVV.

The gene calls are TRBV10-1 and TRBJ2-1, with D possibly being TRBD2 (6 bases). The CDR3 has 15 amino acids. Germline-derived CDR1 and CDR2 are WNHNN and SYGVQD (reference sequence). Trimming stripped 0 bases from V and 9 bases from J, with 15 bases between. The CDR3 nucleotides are TGCGCCAGCAGTGAGTCGAGAGGAGGGCCCGGTGAGCAGTTCTTC. This gives the protein CASSESRGGPGEQFF.

This clone was detected only a few times. The rearrangement uses TRBV11-2 and TRBJ1-1; 8 bases map to TRBD1. The length of the CDR3 is 17 residues. Germline CDR1 is SGHAT and CDR2 is FQNNGV. Trimming removed 5 bases from V and 0 bases from J; junction bases left unmatched: 11. CDR3 sequence: CASSAGRDRSLNTEAFF. CDR3 nucleotides: TGTGCCAGCAGCGCGGGCCGGGACAGGAGCTTGAACACTGAAGCTTTCTTT.

The genes are TRBV7-8 and TRBJ1-1; 8 positions match TRBD1. The CDR3 loop spans 14 amino acids. V gave up 6 bases and J gave up 5 bases; unmatched junction bases: 8. The germline CDR1 and CDR2 sequences are SGHVS and FQNEAQ. CDR3 in amino acids: CASSQRQGATEAFF. CDR3 coding DNA: TGTGCCAGCAGTCAGAGGCAGGGGGCAACTGAAGCTTTCTTT. Using reference TRBV7-8 and TRBJ1-1 for the parts outside the CDR3, the full variable domain is GAGVSQSPRYKVAKRGQDVALRCDPISGHVSLFWYQQALGQGPEFLTYFQNEAQLDKSGLPSDRFFAERPEGSVSTLKIQRTQQEDSAVYLCASSQRQGATEAFFGQGTRLTVV.

The gene calls are TRBV5-3 and TRBJ1-4; maybe TRBD1 (5 bases). TRBV5-3 is labeled an ORF, and its function is uncertain. V dropped 0 bases and J dropped 0 bases, with 12 bases sitting between them. This CDR3 region has 17 residues. CDR3 in amino acids: CARSLVGTGATNEKLFF. The CDR3, as DNA: TGTGCCAGAAGCTTGGTAGGGACCGGTGCAACTAATGAAAAACTGTTTTTT.

The rearrangement links TRBV4-1 to TRBJ2-2, with a tentative D call TRBD1 (5 bases). The ends were cut back, 2 bases at V and 0 bases at J, with 19 bases in the middle. This CDR3 has 19 amino acids. CDR1 and CDR2 (germline): MGHRA, YSYEKL. Here the CDR3 reads CASSQNPDREPTNTGELFF. The DNA for the CDR3 is TGCGCCAGCAGCCAAAATCCCGACAGAGAACCTACGAACACCGGGGAGCTGTTTTTT.

This chain links TRBV2 with TRBJ1-2; the match to TRBD1 covers 9 bases. Germline loops: CDR1 SNHLY, CDR2 FYNNEI. This CDR3 is built from 15 residues. The J segment lost 6 bases and the V segment lost 7 bases, leaving 12 bases of the junction unmatched. CDR3 coding DNA: TGTGCCAGCAAAAAGAGGGTACAGGGGGCAGATGGCTACACCTTC. Encoded protein: CASKKRVQGADGYTF. The variable domain in full, with the rest retrieved from reference TRBV2 and TRBJ1-2, is EPEVTQTPSHQVTQMGQEVILRCVPISNHLYFYWYRQILGQKVEFLVSFYNNEISEKSEIFDDQFSVERPDGSNFTLKIRSTKLEDSAMYFCASKKRVQGADGYTFGSGTRLTVV.

The rearrangement uses TRBV2 and TRBJ1-2; D is unresolved. The CDR3 runs 12 residues. Germline V gives CDR1 SNHLY, CDR2 FYNNEI. V dropped 1 base and J dropped 4 bases, with 4 bases sitting between them. In DNA, the CDR3 is TGTGCCAGCAGTGAAGAGGGCTATGGCTACACCTTC. It codes for CASSEEGYGYTF. The full variable domain, with the rest looked up from reference TRBV2 and TRBJ1-2, is EPEVTQTPSHQVTQMGQEVILRCVPISNHLYFYWYRQILGQKVEFLVSFYNNEISEKSEIFDDQFSVERPDGSNFTLKIRSTKLEDSAMYFCASSEEGYGYTFGSGTRLTVV.

The J gene is TRBJ2-7, the V gene TRBV28, with D hard to call. The ends were cut back, 3 bases at V and 6 bases at J, with 18 bases in the middle. Germline values: CDR1 MDHEN, CDR2 SYDVKM. The CDR3 has 15 residues. The CDR3 DNA reads as TGTGCCAGCAGTTTTCAAAAGGGTGGGGTTGGCGAGCAGTACTTC. Translation: CASSFQKGGVGEQYF.

The chain joins TRBV18 to TRBJ2-3; D is undetermined. V was pared by 0 bases and J by 0 bases, with 4 bases between. In germline, CDR1 is KGHSH, CDR2 LQKENI. The CDR3 totals 14 residues. The DNA for the CDR3 is TGTGCCAGCTCACCACCGGGAAGCACAGATACGCAGTATTTT. Protein sequence: CASSPPGSTDTQYF.

This sequence joins TRBV6-1 and TRBJ1-2; D is uncertain. The CDR3 is 14 residues long. The germline CDR1 and CDR2 sequences are MNHNS and SASEGT. The V end lost 4 bases, the J end lost 5 bases, and 14 bases lay between the germline ends. CDR3 in DNA: TGTGCCAGCAGTGTGTCGGCGGCGATTTATGGCTACACCTTC. It specifies CASSVSAAIYGYTF.

J is TRBJ1-1 and V is TRBV19; D gene unclear. The CDR3 contains 15 residues. Germline lookup yields CDR1 LNHDA and CDR2 SQIVND (reference sequence). Trimming removed 3 bases from V and 2 bases from J, with 13 bases in between. The CDR3 protein is CASSIPLGRNTEAFF. The CDR3 DNA is TGTGCCAGTAGTATCCCGCTGGGAAGAAACACTGAAGCTTTCTTT.